These T cell receptor beta chains were read from a single sample in a study of cytomegalovirus exposure and HLA in healthy donors. Sequencing used immunoSEQ multiplex PCR; TCRdb keeps in-frame clones, though not all of them. In the table there are 130,000 or so clones, roughly 80% of which are singletons. The sequenced sample consisted of PBMCs. These receptors originate from a man aged 40-49 years in good health and CMV-seronegative. CDR3s include the opening cysteine and the closing phenylalanine or tryptophan. The order of the fields is CDR3 length, D gene, clone size, V gene, J gene, CDR3 protein, CDR3 DNA. A D gene is named only where the DNA matches it firmly. Clone size appears in some rows only: once, few, many, or a class for an expanded clone.

cdr3_length: 13; d_call: TRBD1; clone_size: NA; v_call: TRBV2; j_call: TRBJ2-7; cdr3_aa: CASKVGTVPYFNF; cdr3_nt: TGTGCCAGCAAGGTAGGGACAGTCCCGTACTTCAACTTC
cdr3_length: 13; d_call: NA; clone_size: NA; v_call: TRBV7-9; j_call: TRBJ1-2; cdr3_aa: CASSLMQGRGYTF; cdr3_nt: TGTGCCAGCAGCTTAATGCAGGGAAGGGGCTACACCTTC
cdr3_length: 14; d_call: NA; clone_size: NA; v_call: TRBV6-1; j_call: TRBJ1-5; cdr3_aa: CASSEALRDQPQHF; cdr3_nt: TGTGCCAGCAGTGAAGCGCTGAGAGATCAGCCCCAGCATTTT
cdr3_length: 21; d_call: NA; clone_size: NA; v_call: TRBV4-3; j_call: TRBJ1-3; cdr3_aa: CASSQDRERNPFSSSGNTIYF; cdr3_nt: TGCGCCAGCAGCCAAGATCGCGAGCGGAACCCATTTTCGAGCTCTGGAAACACCATATATTTT
cdr3_length: 13; d_call: TRBD2; clone_size: NA; v_call: TRBV25-1; j_call: TRBJ2-1; cdr3_aa: CASRKSAGDEQFF; cdr3_nt: TGTGCCAGCAGAAAATCAGCGGGGGACGAGCAGTTCTTC
cdr3_length: 18; d_call: TRBD1; clone_size: NA; v_call: TRBV7-9; j_call: TRBJ1-1; cdr3_aa: CASSPRLRPGQGHTEAFF; cdr3_nt: TGTGCCAGCAGCCCCCGACTCCGGCCGGGACAGGGGCACACTGAAGCTTTCTTT
cdr3_length: 14; d_call: NA; clone_size: once; v_call: TRBV6-6; j_call: TRBJ2-3; cdr3_aa: CASSYRGGTNTQYF; cdr3_nt: TGTGCCAGCAGTTACAGGGGGGGAACGAATACGCAGTATTTT
cdr3_length: 15; d_call: TRBD1; clone_size: NA; v_call: TRBV28; j_call: TRBJ2-5; cdr3_aa: CASWGARGRVETQYF; cdr3_nt: TGTGCCAGCTGGGGGGCCAGGGGGCGCGTGGAGACCCAGTACTTC
cdr3_length: 15; d_call: TRBD2; clone_size: few; v_call: TRBV19; j_call: TRBJ2-1; cdr3_aa: CASSTSGARYNEQFF; cdr3_nt: TGTGCCAGTAGTACTAGCGGGGCCAGGTACAATGAGCAGTTCTTC
cdr3_length: 14; d_call: TRBD2; clone_size: few; v_call: TRBV5-6; j_call: TRBJ2-7; cdr3_aa: CASRRAGVYYEQYF; cdr3_nt: TGTGCCAGCAGAAGGGCGGGGGTCTACTACGAGCAGTACTTC
cdr3_length: 16; d_call: TRBD2; clone_size: few; v_call: TRBV5-5; j_call: TRBJ2-1; cdr3_aa: CASSLGLADPWDEQFF; cdr3_nt: TGTGCCAGCAGCTTGGGGCTAGCGGATCCCTGGGATGAGCAGTTCTTC
cdr3_length: 18; d_call: TRBD2; clone_size: NA; v_call: TRBV10-3; j_call: TRBJ2-3; cdr3_aa: CAISEYSRLAGGVDTQYF; cdr3_nt: TGTGCCATCAGTGAGTATTCGCGGCTAGCGGGCGGAGTGGATACGCAGTATTTT
cdr3_length: 15; d_call: TRBD2; clone_size: NA; v_call: TRBV27; j_call: TRBJ2-3; cdr3_aa: CASSGRGGEIDTQYF; cdr3_nt: TGTGCCAGCAGTGGGCGGGGGGGGGAGATAGATACGCAGTATTTT
cdr3_length: 15; d_call: NA; clone_size: once; v_call: TRBV6-4; j_call: TRBJ2-3; cdr3_aa: CASSQQGRPTDTQYF; cdr3_nt: TGTGCCAGCAGTCAACAGGGACGTCCCACAGATACGCAGTATTTT
cdr3_length: 15; d_call: TRBD2; clone_size: NA; v_call: TRBV4-1; j_call: TRBJ2-2; cdr3_aa: CASRRLAGNTGELFF; cdr3_nt: TGCGCCAGCAGAAGACTAGCGGGGAACACCGGGGAGCTGTTTTTT
cdr3_length: 14; d_call: TRBD2; clone_size: NA; v_call: TRBV2; j_call: TRBJ2-5; cdr3_aa: CASSNLAGEETQYF; cdr3_nt: TGTGCCAGCAGCAATCTAGCGGGGGAGGAGACCCAGTACTTC
cdr3_length: 14; d_call: NA; clone_size: NA; v_call: TRBV6-5; j_call: TRBJ2-5; cdr3_aa: CASSYIRGGETQYF; cdr3_nt: TGTGCCAGCAGTTACATTAGGGGAGGAGAGACCCAGTACTTC
cdr3_length: 13; d_call: NA; clone_size: NA; v_call: TRBV11-2; j_call: TRBJ1-4; cdr3_aa: CASSFGTDEKLFF; cdr3_nt: TGTGCCAGCAGTTTCGGGACTGATGAAAAACTGTTTTTT
cdr3_length: 15; d_call: TRBD1; clone_size: few; v_call: TRBV5-1; j_call: TRBJ1-1; cdr3_aa: CASTSRQGKTSEAFF; cdr3_nt: TGCGCCAGCACCTCCCGACAGGGGAAGACGTCTGAAGCTTTCTTT
cdr3_length: 14; d_call: NA; clone_size: NA; v_call: TRBV6-6; j_call: TRBJ2-7; cdr3_aa: CASRKGVGGYEQYF; cdr3_nt: TGTGCCAGCAGGAAGGGTGTCGGAGGGTACGAGCAGTACTTC
cdr3_length: 15; d_call: TRBD2; clone_size: NA; v_call: TRBV6-1; j_call: TRBJ2-7; cdr3_aa: CASSERTSGAYEQYF; cdr3_nt: TGTGCCAGCAGTGAAAGGACTAGCGGGGCTTACGAGCAGTACTTC
cdr3_length: 13; d_call: NA; clone_size: NA; v_call: TRBV10-3; j_call: TRBJ2-2; cdr3_aa: CAIGRPNTGELFF; cdr3_nt: TGTGCCATCGGGAGGCCTAACACCGGGGAGCTGTTTTTT
cdr3_length: 16; d_call: TRBD1; clone_size: NA; v_call: TRBV4-3; j_call: TRBJ1-4; cdr3_aa: CASSQEPGQGYEKLFF; cdr3_nt: TGCGCCAGCAGCCAAGAACCGGGACAGGGGTATGAAAAACTGTTTTTT
cdr3_length: 15; d_call: TRBD1; clone_size: NA; v_call: TRBV6-5; j_call: TRBJ1-1; cdr3_aa: CASSYFTGGNTEAFF; cdr3_nt: TGTGCCAGCAGTTACTTTACAGGGGGGAACACTGAAGCTTTCTTT
cdr3_length: 13; d_call: NA; clone_size: NA; v_call: TRBV7-9; j_call: TRBJ2-7; cdr3_aa: CASSLALGHEQYF; cdr3_nt: TGTGCCAGCAGCTTAGCACTGGGGCACGAGCAGTACTTC
cdr3_length: 13; d_call: NA; clone_size: NA; v_call: TRBV27; j_call: TRBJ1-2; cdr3_aa: CASSKQVNYGYTF; cdr3_nt: TGTGCCAGCAGCAAACAAGTGAACTATGGCTACACCTTC
cdr3_length: 14; d_call: NA; clone_size: NA; v_call: TRBV9; j_call: TRBJ2-3; cdr3_aa: CASSVDMSTDTQYF; cdr3_nt: TGTGCCAGCAGCGTAGATATGAGCACAGATACGCAGTATTTT
cdr3_length: 16; d_call: NA; clone_size: many; v_call: TRBV7-2; j_call: TRBJ1-4; cdr3_aa: CASSAGSPSTNEKLFF; cdr3_nt: TGTGCCAGCAGCGCCGGGTCCCCTTCAACTAATGAAAAACTGTTTTTT
cdr3_length: 17; d_call: TRBD1; clone_size: NA; v_call: TRBV5-1; j_call: TRBJ1-4; cdr3_aa: CASSLAEGGQINEKLFF; cdr3_nt: TGCGCCAGCAGCTTGGCCGAGGGGGGACAGATAAATGAAAAACTGTTTTTT
cdr3_length: 13; d_call: NA; clone_size: once; v_call: TRBV5-6; j_call: TRBJ1-5; cdr3_aa: CASSFGGEQPQHF; cdr3_nt: TGTGCCAGCAGCTTCGGCGGAGAGCAGCCCCAGCATTTT
cdr3_length: 18; d_call: TRBD2; clone_size: NA; v_call: TRBV19; j_call: TRBJ2-1; cdr3_aa: CASAHEPGLAGAYNEQFF; cdr3_nt: TGTGCCAGTGCTCATGAACCGGGACTAGCGGGGGCCTACAATGAGCAGTTCTTC
cdr3_length: 11; d_call: NA; clone_size: NA; v_call: TRBV5-8; j_call: TRBJ2-5; cdr3_aa: CASSLTGSGDF; cdr3_nt: TGTGCCAGCAGCTTAACAGGGTCAGGGGACTTC
cdr3_length: 13; d_call: TRBD1; clone_size: NA; v_call: TRBV6-5; j_call: TRBJ2-4; cdr3_aa: CASRKTGLNIQYF; cdr3_nt: TGTGCCAGCAGGAAGACAGGGCTAAACATTCAGTACTTC
cdr3_length: 15; d_call: TRBD1; clone_size: NA; v_call: TRBV7-2; j_call: TRBJ1-4; cdr3_aa: CASSPRDRGSEKLFF; cdr3_nt: TGTGCCAGCAGCCCCCGGGACAGGGGCAGTGAAAAACTGTTTTTT
cdr3_length: 14; d_call: TRBD1; clone_size: NA; v_call: TRBV27; j_call: TRBJ2-7; cdr3_aa: CASSLSGGGYEQYF; cdr3_nt: TGTGCCAGCAGTTTGTCAGGGGGCGGCTACGAGCAGTACTTC
cdr3_length: 12; d_call: NA; clone_size: NA; v_call: TRBV28; j_call: TRBJ1-2; cdr3_aa: CASVVAGYGYTF; cdr3_nt: TGTGCCAGCGTCGTCGCAGGGTACGGCTACACCTTC
cdr3_length: 15; d_call: NA; clone_size: once; v_call: TRBV11-2; j_call: TRBJ1-5; cdr3_aa: CASSSAPGYDQPQHF; cdr3_nt: TGTGCCAGCAGTTCAGCCCCAGGGTATGATCAGCCCCAGCATTTT
cdr3_length: 15; d_call: NA; clone_size: NA; v_call: TRBV5-4; j_call: TRBJ1-4; cdr3_aa: CASSRSGFGSEKLFF; cdr3_nt: TGTGCCAGCAGCCGAAGCGGGTTTGGGTCCGAAAAACTGTTTTTT
cdr3_length: 16; d_call: TRBD2; clone_size: NA; v_call: TRBV5-1; j_call: TRBJ2-5; cdr3_aa: CASSSFLAGGQETQYF; cdr3_nt: TGCGCCAGCAGCTCTTTTCTAGCGGGGGGGCAAGAGACCCAGTACTTC
cdr3_length: 13; d_call: NA; clone_size: NA; v_call: TRBV11-1; j_call: TRBJ1-2; cdr3_aa: CASSFRKNYGYTF; cdr3_nt: TGTGCCAGCAGCTTCAGGAAAAACTATGGCTACACCTTC
cdr3_length: 15; d_call: NA; clone_size: NA; v_call: TRBV7-8; j_call: TRBJ2-7; cdr3_aa: CASSPPGWGRYEQYF; cdr3_nt: TGTGCCAGCAGCCCGCCCGGGTGGGGGAGGTACGAGCAGTACTTC
cdr3_length: 15; d_call: TRBD2; clone_size: NA; v_call: TRBV11-2; j_call: TRBJ2-1; cdr3_aa: CASSPGTSGGSEQFF; cdr3_nt: TGTGCCAGCAGCCCCGGGACTAGCGGGGGGAGTGAGCAGTTCTTC
cdr3_length: 14; d_call: TRBD2; clone_size: NA; v_call: TRBV19; j_call: TRBJ2-7; cdr3_aa: CASALAGGPYEQYF; cdr3_nt: TGTGCCAGCGCCCTAGCGGGGGGTCCCTACGAGCAGTACTTC
cdr3_length: 12; d_call: TRBD1; clone_size: NA; v_call: TRBV6-5; j_call: TRBJ2-2; cdr3_aa: CASRQGDGELFF; cdr3_nt: TGTGCCAGTAGACAGGGGGACGGGGAGCTGTTTTTT
cdr3_length: 16; d_call: TRBD1; clone_size: NA; v_call: TRBV5-1; j_call: TRBJ1-3; cdr3_aa: CASSLEGQSSGNTIYF; cdr3_nt: TGCGCCAGCAGCTTGGAGGGACAGAGCTCTGGAAACACCATATATTTT
cdr3_length: 15; d_call: TRBD2; clone_size: NA; v_call: TRBV6-5; j_call: TRBJ2-7; cdr3_aa: CASSSGREVSHEQYF; cdr3_nt: TGTGCCAGCAGCTCCGGGAGGGAGGTTTCCCACGAGCAGTACTTC
cdr3_length: 17; d_call: TRBD2; clone_size: NA; v_call: TRBV15; j_call: TRBJ2-5; cdr3_aa: CATSLHPQGLVGETQYF; cdr3_nt: TGTGCCACCAGCCTCCACCCCCAAGGACTAGTCGGAGAGACCCAGTACTTC
cdr3_length: 13; d_call: NA; clone_size: once; v_call: TRBV18; j_call: TRBJ2-5; cdr3_aa: CASSPGIQETQYF; cdr3_nt: TGTGCCAGCTCACCCGGGATACAAGAGACCCAGTACTTC
cdr3_length: 16; d_call: TRBD2; clone_size: NA; v_call: TRBV9; j_call: TRBJ2-2; cdr3_aa: CASSKQRGGYDGELFF; cdr3_nt: TGTGCCAGCAGCAAACAGCGGGGGGGCTACGACGGGGAGCTGTTTTTT
cdr3_length: 15; d_call: NA; clone_size: NA; v_call: TRBV14; j_call: TRBJ1-1; cdr3_aa: CASSQEYRVWTEAFF; cdr3_nt: TGTGCCAGCAGCCAAGAGTACAGGGTGTGGACTGAAGCTTTCTTT
cdr3_length: 15; d_call: NA; clone_size: NA; v_call: TRBV5-1; j_call: TRBJ2-1; cdr3_aa: CASSLEGAGRNEQFF; cdr3_nt: TGCGCCAGCAGCTTGGAAGGGGCAGGGAGGAATGAGCAGTTCTTC
cdr3_length: 14; d_call: NA; clone_size: once; v_call: TRBV2; j_call: TRBJ2-7; cdr3_aa: CASSVRREPYEQYF; cdr3_nt: TGTGCCAGCAGTGTCCGAAGGGAGCCCTACGAGCAGTACTTC
cdr3_length: 13; d_call: NA; clone_size: NA; v_call: TRBV7-3; j_call: TRBJ2-1; cdr3_aa: CASSLKWGDEQFF; cdr3_nt: TGTGCCAGCAGCTTAAAGTGGGGGGATGAGCAGTTCTTC
cdr3_length: 15; d_call: TRBD1; clone_size: once; v_call: TRBV28; j_call: TRBJ1-1; cdr3_aa: CASSPLQGAGTEAFF; cdr3_nt: TGTGCCAGCAGTCCTCTCCAGGGGGCCGGCACTGAAGCTTTCTTT
cdr3_length: 13; d_call: NA; clone_size: NA; v_call: TRBV6-1; j_call: TRBJ2-5; cdr3_aa: CASVYGTQETQYF; cdr3_nt: TGTGCCAGCGTTTACGGGACACAAGAGACCCAGTACTTC
cdr3_length: 13; d_call: NA; clone_size: NA; v_call: TRBV15; j_call: TRBJ2-4; cdr3_aa: CATSRARADIQYF; cdr3_nt: TGTGCCACCAGCAGAGCCAGGGCGGACATTCAGTACTTC